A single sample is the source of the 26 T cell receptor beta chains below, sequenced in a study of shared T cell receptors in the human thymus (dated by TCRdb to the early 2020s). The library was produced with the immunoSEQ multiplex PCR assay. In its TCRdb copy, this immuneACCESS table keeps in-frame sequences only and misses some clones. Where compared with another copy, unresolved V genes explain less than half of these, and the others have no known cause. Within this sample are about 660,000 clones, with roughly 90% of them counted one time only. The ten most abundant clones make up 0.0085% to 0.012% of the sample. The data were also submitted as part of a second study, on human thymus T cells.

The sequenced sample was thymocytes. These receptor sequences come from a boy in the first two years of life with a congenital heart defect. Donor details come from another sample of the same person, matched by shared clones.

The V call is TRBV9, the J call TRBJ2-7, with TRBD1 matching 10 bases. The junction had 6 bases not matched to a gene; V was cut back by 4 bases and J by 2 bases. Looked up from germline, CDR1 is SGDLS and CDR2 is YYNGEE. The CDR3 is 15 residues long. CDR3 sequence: CASSPTDRGAYEQYF. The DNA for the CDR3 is TGTGCCAGCAGCCCGACGGACAGGGGGGCCTACGAGCAGTACTTC.

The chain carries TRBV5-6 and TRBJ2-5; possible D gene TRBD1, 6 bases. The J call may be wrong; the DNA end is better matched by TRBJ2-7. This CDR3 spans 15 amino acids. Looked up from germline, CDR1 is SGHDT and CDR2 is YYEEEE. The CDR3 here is CASSTTTGDPYEQYF. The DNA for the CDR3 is TGTGCCAGCAGCACCACGACAGGTGACCCTTACGAGCAGTACTTC.

The CDR3 loop reads CASSLGWTPGTDTQYF. The CDR3 nucleotides read TGTGCCAGCAGCTTAGGGTGGACTCCGGGCACAGATACGCAGTATTTT. The chain carries TRBV7-2 and TRBJ2-3, with D tentatively TRBD2 (5 bases). With 1 base removed from V and 1 base from J, the gap between germline ends came to 12 bases. The CDR3 length is 16 residues. Per germline, CDR1 SGHTA and CDR2 FQGNSA.

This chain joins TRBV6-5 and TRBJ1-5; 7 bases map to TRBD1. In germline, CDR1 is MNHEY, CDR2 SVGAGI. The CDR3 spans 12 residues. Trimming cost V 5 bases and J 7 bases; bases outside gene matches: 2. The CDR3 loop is CASSPGGQPQHF. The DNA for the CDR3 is TGTGCCAGCAGTCCAGGGGGGCAGCCCCAGCATTTT.

The CDR3 region has the DNA TGTGCCAGCAGCAGGACAGGGCAGAGGGTGTACCAAGAGACCCAGTACTTC. Translation gives CASSRTGQRVYQETQYF. V is TRBV7-2 and J is TRBJ2-5; 8 nucleotides agree with TRBD1. CDR1 and CDR2 (germline): SGHTA, FQGNSA. With 5 bases clipped from V and 0 bases from J, the junction kept 11 bases outside the gene matches. This CDR3 has 17 residues.

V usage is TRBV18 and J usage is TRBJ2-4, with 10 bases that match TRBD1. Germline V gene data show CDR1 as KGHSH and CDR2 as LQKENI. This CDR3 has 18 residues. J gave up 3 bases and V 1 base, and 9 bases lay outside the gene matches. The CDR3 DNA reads TGTGCCAGCTCACCACGGGACAGGGGCCTCTGGGGCAAAAACATTCAGTACTTC. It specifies CASSPRDRGLWGKNIQYF. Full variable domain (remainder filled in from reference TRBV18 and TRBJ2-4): NAGVMQNPRHLVRRRGQEARLRCSPMKGHSHVYWYRQLPEEGLKFMVYLQKENIIDESGMPKERFSAEFPKEGPSILRIQQVVRGDSAAYFCASSPRDRGLWGKNIQYFGAGTRLSVL.

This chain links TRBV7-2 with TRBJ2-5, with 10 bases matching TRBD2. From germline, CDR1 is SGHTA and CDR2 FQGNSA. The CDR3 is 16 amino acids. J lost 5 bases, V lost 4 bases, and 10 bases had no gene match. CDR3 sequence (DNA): TGTGCCAGCAGCTCCTGGGTAGCGGGAGGAGAGGAGACCCAGTACTTC. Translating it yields CASSSWVAGGEETQYF.

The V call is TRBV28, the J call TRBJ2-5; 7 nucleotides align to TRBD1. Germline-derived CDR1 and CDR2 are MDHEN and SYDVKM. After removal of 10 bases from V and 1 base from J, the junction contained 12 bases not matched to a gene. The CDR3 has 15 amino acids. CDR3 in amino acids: CATTRLGQPQETQYF. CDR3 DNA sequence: TGTGCCACAACCCGCTTGGGACAGCCCCAAGAGACCCAGTACTTC.

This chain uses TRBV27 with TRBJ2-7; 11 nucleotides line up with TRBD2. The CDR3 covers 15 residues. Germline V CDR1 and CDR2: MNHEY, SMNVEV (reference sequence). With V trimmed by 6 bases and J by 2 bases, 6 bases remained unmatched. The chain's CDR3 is CASRPLTSGAYEQYF. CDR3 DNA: TGTGCCAGCAGGCCATTGACTAGCGGGGCCTACGAGCAGTACTTC.

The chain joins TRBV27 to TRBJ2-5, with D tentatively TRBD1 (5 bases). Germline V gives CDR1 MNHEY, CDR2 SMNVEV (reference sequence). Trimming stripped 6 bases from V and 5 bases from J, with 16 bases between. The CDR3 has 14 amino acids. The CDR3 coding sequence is TGTGCCAGCAGCTACCTGGGGCGCCGGGAGACCCAGTACTTC. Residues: CASSYLGRRETQYF.

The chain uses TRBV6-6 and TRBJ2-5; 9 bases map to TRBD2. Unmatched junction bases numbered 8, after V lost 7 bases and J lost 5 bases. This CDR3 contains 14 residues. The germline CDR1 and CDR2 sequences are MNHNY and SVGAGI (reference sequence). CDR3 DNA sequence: TGTGCCAGCATTCAGCGGGGGGAGCCCGAGACCCAGTACTTC. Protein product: CASIQRGEPETQYF.

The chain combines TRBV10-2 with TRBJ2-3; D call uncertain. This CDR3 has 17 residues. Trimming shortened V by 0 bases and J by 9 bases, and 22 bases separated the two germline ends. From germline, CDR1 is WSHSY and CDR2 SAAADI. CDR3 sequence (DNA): TGCGCCAGCAGTGAGTCGATAATCCCCTACTCACAGATAACGCAGTATTTT. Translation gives CASSESIIPYSQITQYF.

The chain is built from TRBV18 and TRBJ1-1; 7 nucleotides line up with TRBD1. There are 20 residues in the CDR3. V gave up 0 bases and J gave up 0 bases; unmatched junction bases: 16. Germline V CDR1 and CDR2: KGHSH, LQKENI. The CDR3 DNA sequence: TGTGCCAGCTCACCACCTGAAAAGGACAGGTGGGGATCTATGAACACTGAAGCTTTCTTT. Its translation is CASSPPEKDRWGSMNTEAFF.

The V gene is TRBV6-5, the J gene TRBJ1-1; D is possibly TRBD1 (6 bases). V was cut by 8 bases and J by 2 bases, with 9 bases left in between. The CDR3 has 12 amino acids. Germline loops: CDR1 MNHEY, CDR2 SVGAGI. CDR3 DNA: TGTGCCAGCGAGGACAGAAACACTGAAGCTTTCTTT. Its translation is CASEDRNTEAFF.

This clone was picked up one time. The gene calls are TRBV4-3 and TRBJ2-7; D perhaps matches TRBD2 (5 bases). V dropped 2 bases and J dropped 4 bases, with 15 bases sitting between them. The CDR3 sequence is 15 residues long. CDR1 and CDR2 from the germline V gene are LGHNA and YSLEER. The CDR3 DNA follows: TGCGCCAGCAGCCAATCCGAGGGTGGAGAGTACGAGCAGTACTTC. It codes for CASSQSEGGEYEQYF.

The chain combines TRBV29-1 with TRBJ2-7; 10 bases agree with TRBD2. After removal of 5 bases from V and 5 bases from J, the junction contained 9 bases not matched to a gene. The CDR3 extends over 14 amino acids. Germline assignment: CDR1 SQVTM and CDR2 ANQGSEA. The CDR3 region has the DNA TGCAGCGTTCCACGGGGCGGGACTAGCGACGAGCAGTACTTC. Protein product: CSVPRGGTSDEQYF.

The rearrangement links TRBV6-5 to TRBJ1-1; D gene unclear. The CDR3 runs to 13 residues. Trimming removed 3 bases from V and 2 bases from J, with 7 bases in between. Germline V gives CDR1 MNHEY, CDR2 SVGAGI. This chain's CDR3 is CASSYEGNTEAFF. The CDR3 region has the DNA TGTGCCAGCAGTTATGAGGGAAACACTGAAGCTTTCTTT.

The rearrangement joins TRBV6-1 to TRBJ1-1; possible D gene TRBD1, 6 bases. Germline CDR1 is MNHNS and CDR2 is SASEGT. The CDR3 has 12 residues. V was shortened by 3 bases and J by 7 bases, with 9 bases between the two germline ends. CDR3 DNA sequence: TGTGCCAGCAGTGAGGAGGACAGTGAAGCTTTCTTT. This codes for CASSEEDSEAFF.

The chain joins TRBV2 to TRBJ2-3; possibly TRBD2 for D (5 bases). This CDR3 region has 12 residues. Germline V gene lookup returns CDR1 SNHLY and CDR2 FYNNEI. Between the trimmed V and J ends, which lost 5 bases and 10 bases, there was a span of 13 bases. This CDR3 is CASSPGSGSQYF. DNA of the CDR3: TGTGCCAGCAGTCCGGGATCAGGTTCGCAGTATTTT.

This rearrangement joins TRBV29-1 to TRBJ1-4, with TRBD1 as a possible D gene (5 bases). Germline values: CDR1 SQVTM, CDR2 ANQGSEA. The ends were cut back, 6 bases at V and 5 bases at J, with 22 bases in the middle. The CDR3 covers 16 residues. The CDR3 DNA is TGCAGCGTAATTGGGGCCGTGGGGCTCCTGAATGAAAAACTGTTTTTT. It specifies CSVIGAVGLLNEKLFF. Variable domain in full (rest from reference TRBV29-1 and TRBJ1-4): SAVISQKPSRDICQRGTSLTIQCQVDSQVTMMFWYRQQPGQSLTLIATANQGSEATYESGFVIDKFPISRPNLTFSTLTVSNMSPEDSSIYLCSVIGAVGLLNEKLFFGSGTQLSVL.

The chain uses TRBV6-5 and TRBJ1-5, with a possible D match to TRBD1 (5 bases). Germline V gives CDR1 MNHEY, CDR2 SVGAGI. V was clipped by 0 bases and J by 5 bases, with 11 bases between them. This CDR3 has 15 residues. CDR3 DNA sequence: TGTGCCAGCAGTTACTCGGGCAGGGTGGATCAGCCCCAGCATTTT. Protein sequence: CASSYSGRVDQPQHF.

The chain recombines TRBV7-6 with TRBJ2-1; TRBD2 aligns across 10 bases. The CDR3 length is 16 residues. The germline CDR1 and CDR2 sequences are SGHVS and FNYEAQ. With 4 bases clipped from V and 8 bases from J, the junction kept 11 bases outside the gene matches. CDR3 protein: CASSSGLAGDPDEQFF. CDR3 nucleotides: TGTGCCAGCAGCTCGGGCCTAGCGGGAGATCCCGATGAGCAGTTCTTC.

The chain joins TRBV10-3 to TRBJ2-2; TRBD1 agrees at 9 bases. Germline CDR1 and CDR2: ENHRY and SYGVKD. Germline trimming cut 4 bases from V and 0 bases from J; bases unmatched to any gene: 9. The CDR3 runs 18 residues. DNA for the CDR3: TGTGCCATCAGTGCTAGGGGGGGACAGGGAACGAACACCGGGGAGCTGTTTTTT. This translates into CAISARGGQGTNTGELFF.

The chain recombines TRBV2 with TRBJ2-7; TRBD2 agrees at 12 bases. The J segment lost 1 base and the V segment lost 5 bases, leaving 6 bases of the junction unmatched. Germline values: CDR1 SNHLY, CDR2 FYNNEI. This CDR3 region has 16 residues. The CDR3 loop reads CASSRGLAGKSYEQYF. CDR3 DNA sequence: TGTGCCAGCAGTCGAGGACTAGCGGGAAAGTCCTACGAGCAGTACTTC.

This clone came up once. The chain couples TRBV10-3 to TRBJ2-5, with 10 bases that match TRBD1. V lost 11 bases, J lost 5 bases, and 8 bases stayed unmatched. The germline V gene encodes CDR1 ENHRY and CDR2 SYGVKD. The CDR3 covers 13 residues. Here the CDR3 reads CASGQGGGETQYF. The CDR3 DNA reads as TGTGCCTCCGGACAGGGGGGAGGGGAGACCCAGTACTTC.

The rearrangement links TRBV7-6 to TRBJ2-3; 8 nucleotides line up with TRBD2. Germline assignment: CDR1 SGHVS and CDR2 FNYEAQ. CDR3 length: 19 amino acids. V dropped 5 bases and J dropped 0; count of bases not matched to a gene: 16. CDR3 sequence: CASSPRLAPHRVSTDTQYF. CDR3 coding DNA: TGTGCCAGCAGCCCCCGACTAGCGCCGCATCGCGTGAGCACAGATACGCAGTATTTT.